This TCR beta chain comes out of a study of post-analysis software for immune sequencing data. Whole-study results and caveats: There was significantly lower normalized Chao1 diversity in multiple sclerosis patients than in controls. Co-batched samples clustered tightly together by F measure. Included in a set of about 5 TRBV segments more frequent in patients than controls were TRBV5-6, TRBV5-1 and TRBV20-1.

The CDR3 is 13 amino acids. The V gene lost 5 bases and the J gene lost 10 bases, with 15 bases spanning the gap. Germline CDR1 MNHNY, CDR2 SVGAGI (reference sequence). In regard to this clonotype: Its antigen is still unknown.

Incorporated into the TCR beta cDNA libraries were unique molecular identifiers, which served to reduce PCR and sequencing biases. It was from about 1 to 10 million T cells that 450,000 to 550,000 cDNA molecules came. TCRdb independently ran MiXCR on the PCR reads; one entry per CDR3 protein. Among 650,000 to 850,000 distinct CDR3 sequences listed, around 53% were seen once. The rearrangement uses TRBV6-6 and TRBJ1-5; perhaps TRBD1 as D (6 bases). Sequencing was performed on blood. This sequence was found in a girl aged 10-17 years with multiple sclerosis. CDR3 sequence (DNA): TGTGCCAGCAGTCGACAGGCCAAATACCCCCAGCATTTT. Translated, it gives CASSRQAKYPQHF.